The text below deals with one TCR beta chain. This sample was taken from a study of T cell changes during pregnancy in multiple sclerosis. Clones were read by immunoSEQ multiplex PCR, and TCRdb kept only the in-frame ones, dropping some. The data hold approximately 37,000 clones, with around 94% observed a single time. From germline, CDR1 is MGHRA and CDR2 YSYEKL. Trimming cost V 4 bases and J 3 bases; bases outside gene matches: 3. This CDR3 has 14 amino acids. Specimen: CD4+ T cells from peripheral blood mononuclear cells, collected before pregnancy. This clonotype was obtained from a female donor with multiple sclerosis, enrolled in a pregnancy study. The chain links TRBV4-1 to TRBJ2-1; TRBD1 agrees at 7 bases. The CDR3 reads CASSRDSFYNEQFF. As DNA, the CDR3 is TGCGCCAGCAGCCGGGACAGTTTCTACAATGAGCAGTTCTTC.